This TCR beta chain was recorded in a study of vaccination and CD4 T cells after COVID-19. Oncomine TCR Beta short-read sequencing was applied to DNA from cultured CD4+ T cells. TCRdb used MiXCR to reprocess the PCR reads, holding one entry per CDR3 protein. This table has over 8,500 distinct CDR3 sequences, approximately 50% appearing once. The CDR3 consists of 12 residues. Germline V lookup: CDR1 MNHNS, CDR2 SASEGT. Trimming took 1 base from V and 3 from J, leaving 3 bases between them. The treatment here: roughly 10-day PBMC culture with coronavirus spike peptide pools or control peptides (ViraFEST assay). This clonotype has just a few counts. Its antigen is not identified.

The material sequenced was CD4+ T cells from blood, cultured in vitro. This TCR was sampled from a human donor who had recovered from COVID-19. The chain employs TRBV6-1 and TRBJ1-2; no clear D gene. The CDR3 sequence is CASSEVDYGYTF. CDR3 coding DNA: TGTGCCAGCAGTGAAGTCGACTATGGCTACACCTTC.